The clone carrying this T cell receptor (beta chain) has ten or more counts. Its antigen is not known. CDR1 MDHEN and CDR2 SYDVKM come from the germline V gene. CDR3 length: 15 amino acids. After removal of 3 bases from V and 3 bases from J, the junction contained 3 bases not matched to a gene. The sample belongs to a study of T cells in Graves' hyperthyroidism and ophthalmopathy. Turning to the study itself: Before treatment of any kind, peripheral blood was taken at initial diagnosis. Study-wide results and caveats: Blood also held most thyroid clonotypes expanded beyond 0.001.

Investigators excluded patients with uncontrolled infection, other autoimmune disease, pregnancy or lactation. Out of 8.5 to 10 ml of fresh peripheral blood came the PBMCs. It was RNA transcripts that yielded the amplified TCR beta CDR3 regions. In the first-round RT-PCR of the TCR CDR3, the HTBI primer set was used. Each CDR3 protein is one row after TCRdb ran MiXCR on the multiplex PCR reads. Of roughly 600,000 distinct CDR3 sequences in the sample, roughly 14% were seen once. The TCR comes from a woman aged 50 to 60 with Graves' ophthalmopathy. The V and J genes are TRBV28 and TRBJ1-5; 9 positions agree with TRBD1. The sequenced sample consisted of blood. Here the CDR3 reads CASSFGDRVNQPQHF. In DNA form, the CDR3 reads TGTGCCAGCAGTTTCGGGGACAGGGTCAATCAGCCCCAGCATTTT.